A single sample gave rise to the 32 T cell receptor beta chains below, sequenced in a study of OX40 agonist ivuxolimab in advanced cancers. Some clones are missing from TCRdb's copy, which holds only in-frame ones; the method was immunoSEQ multiplex PCR. This sample yields about 54,000 clones, of which under 95% are seen a single time; approximately 8.3% belongs to the top ten. Source: CD4+ or CD8+ T cells sorted from blood, taken in a trial of the OX40 agonist ivuxolimab. The receptors were sampled from an adult with an advanced solid tumor such as melanoma, head and neck, liver or kidney cancer.

In this sample, this clone turned up once. This rearrangement joins TRBV29-1 to TRBJ1-2, with D tentatively TRBD1 (6 bases). The V and J ends lost 3 bases and 0 bases respectively, with 14 bases between them. The CDR3 sequence is 15 residues long. Germline values: CDR1 SQVTM, CDR2 ANQGSEA. The CDR3 reads CSVDAGAFSNYGYTF. CDR3 DNA: TGCAGCGTTGATGCAGGGGCCTTCTCTAACTATGGCTACACCTTC.

The CDR3 DNA sequence: TGTGCCAGCAGCCAGGGGGGCTCGGAGACCCAGTACTTC. It codes for CASSQGGSETQYF. V usage is TRBV5-8 and J usage is TRBJ2-5, with a possible D match to TRBD1 (7 bases). The CDR3 contains 13 residues. The germline V gene has CDR1 SGHTS and CDR2 YDEGEE. Trimming took 4 bases from V and 5 from J, leaving 12 bases between them.

The table lists this clone with a few counts. The chain couples TRBV18 to TRBJ1-6; D is undetermined. CDR1 is KGHSH and CDR2 is LQKENI in the germline V gene. V was clipped by 6 bases and J by 8 bases, with 17 bases between them. CDR3 size: 15 residues. In DNA form, the CDR3 reads TGTGCCAGCTCTCCCGTCGTGACCAGCGATTCACCCCTCCACTTT. It translates to CASSPVVTSDSPLHF. The complete variable domain, with remaining parts taken from reference TRBV18 and TRBJ1-6, reads NAGVMQNPRHLVRRRGQEARLRCSPMKGHSHVYWYRQLPEEGLKFMVYLQKENIIDESGMPKERFSAEFPKEGPSILRIQQVVRGDSAAYFCASSPVVTSDSPLHFGNGTRLTVT.

This chain joins TRBV5-6 and TRBJ1-6, with 8 bases aligning to TRBD1. The CDR3 has 15 amino acids. V trimming: 7 bases; J trimming: 6 bases; junction bases outside the gene matches: 9. The germline gives CDR1 SGHDT, CDR2 YYEEEE. CDR3 nucleotides: TGTGCCAGCTATACCACAGGGGGTGGTAATTCACCCCTCCACTTT. It is translated as CASYTTGGGNSPLHF.

This sequence joins TRBV19 and TRBJ1-1, with 8 bases lining up with TRBD1. Germline V gene data show CDR1 as LNHDA and CDR2 as SQIVND (reference sequence). V dropped 2 bases and J dropped 3; count of bases not matched to a gene: 8. The CDR3 consists of 16 residues. The CDR3: CASSISGGKRYTEAFF. For the CDR3, the DNA is TGTGCCAGTAGTATATCAGGGGGCAAAAGGTACACTGAAGCTTTCTTT.

This chain uses TRBV5-1 with TRBJ2-3; TRBD1 is a possible D gene (5 bases). V lost 4 bases and J lost 0, with 6 bases in between. The CDR3 sequence is 13 residues long. Germline V lookup: CDR1 SGHRS, CDR2 YFSETQ. The CDR3 spells CASSDRSTDTQYF. CDR3 DNA sequence: TGCGCCAGCAGCGACAGAAGCACAGATACGCAGTATTTT.

This clone was seen a single time. The chain uses TRBV7-9 and TRBJ1-5; D ambiguous. The length of the CDR3 is 18 residues. Germline CDR1 SEHNR, CDR2 FQNEAQ (reference sequence). V lost 1 base, J lost 4 bases, and 20 bases lay in between. Written as DNA, the CDR3 is TGTGCCAGCAGCTTAGATGTGGACGAACCTATCCAGAATCAGCCCCAGCATTTT. Protein: CASSLDVDEPIQNQPQHF.

This clone is a singleton in its sample. The chain carries TRBV27 and TRBJ2-1, with TRBD2 matching 7 bases. The CDR3 loop spans 17 amino acids. Germline CDR1 is MNHEY and CDR2 is SMNVEV (reference sequence). V lost 1 base and J lost 8; bases outside the gene matches: 14. This CDR3 is CASSLFPLGGSPHEQFF. DNA of the CDR3: TGTGCCAGCAGTTTATTCCCTTTAGGCGGGAGCCCCCATGAGCAGTTCTTC.

The chain carries TRBV7-9 and TRBJ1-5; a possible D gene is TRBD1 (5 bases). The V gene lost 4 bases and the J gene lost 3 bases, with 13 bases spanning the gap. This CDR3 spans 15 amino acids. Per germline, CDR1 SEHNR and CDR2 FQNEAQ (reference sequence). The CDR3 loop reads CASSSKAGPNQPQHF. CDR3 bases: TGTGCCAGCAGCTCAAAGGCGGGGCCCAATCAGCCCCAGCATTTT.

This rearrangement joins TRBV27 to TRBJ2-7; D is uncertain. In germline, CDR1 is MNHEY, CDR2 SMNVEV (reference sequence). This CDR3 region has 18 residues. Trimming removed 2 bases from V and 1 base from J, with 21 bases in between. CDR3: CASSLPTMGSLGSYEQYF. The CDR3 coding sequence is TGTGCCAGCAGTTTACCTACTATGGGCAGCCTAGGATCCTACGAGCAGTACTTC.

The V gene is TRBV4-3, the J gene TRBJ1-1; D gene unclear. There are 16 residues in the CDR3. The V end was cut by 0 bases, the J end by 0 bases, with 11 bases between. Germline-derived CDR1 and CDR2 are LGHNA and YSLEER. CDR3 loop: CASSQEPGIMNTEAFF. The CDR3 coding sequence is TGCGCCAGCAGCCAAGAACCCGGGATAATGAACACTGAAGCTTTCTTT.

The rearrangement joins TRBV23-1 to TRBJ2-7; D gene ambiguous. TRBV23-1 qualifies as an ORF whose function is uncertain. The V end was cut by 4 bases, the J end by 2 bases, with 12 bases between. The CDR3 totals 14 residues. Here the CDR3 reads CASSRYGAPYEQYF. DNA for the CDR3: TGCGCCAGCAGTCGGTACGGAGCCCCCTACGAGCAGTACTTC.

This clone was found once. This rearrangement joins TRBV7-9 to TRBJ1-2; D is unresolved. Trimming took off 1 base at V and 5 bases at J, with 8 bases between the two ends. Germline CDR1 SEHNR, CDR2 FQNEAQ (reference sequence). The CDR3 has 13 residues. As DNA, the CDR3 is TGTGCCAGCAGCTTAGTTGTCGGTTATGGCTACACCTTC. Amino acids: CASSLVVGYGYTF.

This chain links TRBV28 with TRBJ1-1; D is perhaps TRBD1 (5 bases). The V end lost 10 bases, the J end lost 4 bases, and 13 bases lay between the germline ends. Germline CDR1 and CDR2: MDHEN and SYDVKM. The CDR3 contains 12 residues. The CDR3 region has the DNA TGTGCCATCCGAGGGGTAGGCACTGAAGCTTTCTTT. Its protein product is CAIRGVGTEAFF. Full variable domain (missing parts from reference TRBV28 and TRBJ1-1): DVKVTQSSRYLVKRTGEKVFLECVQDMDHENMFWYRQDPGLGLRLIYFSYDVKMKEKGDIPEGYSVSREKKERFSLILESASTNQTSMYLCAIRGVGTEAFFGQGTRLTVV.

Only one count was recorded for this clone. The chain is built from TRBV7-9 and TRBJ2-2; the D gene could be TRBD1 or TRBD2 (6 bases each). The germline V and J ends were trimmed by 1 base and 0 bases, with 12 bases remaining between them. Germline V gene data show CDR1 as SEHNR and CDR2 as FQNEAQ (reference sequence). The CDR3 has 17 residues. The DNA for the CDR3 is TGTGCCAGCAGCTTAGAACCGGGGGCGGCGAACACCGGGGAGCTGTTTTTT. It translates to CASSLEPGAANTGELFF. The variable domain in full, completed from reference TRBV7-9 and TRBJ2-2, reads DTGVSQNPRHKITKRGQNVTFRCDPISEHNRLYWYRQTLGQGPEFLTYFQNEAQLEKSRLLSDRFSAERPKGSFSTLEIQRTEQGDSAMYLCASSLEPGAANTGELFFGEGSRLTVL.

J is TRBJ2-3 and V is TRBV27, with 7 positions matching TRBD2. Per the germline V gene, CDR1 is MNHEY and CDR2 is SMNVEV (reference sequence). Trimming removed 5 bases from V and 2 bases from J; junction bases left unmatched: 16. The CDR3 totals 18 residues. The CDR3, as DNA: TGTGCCAGCAGTCCGTTATGGGGGAGGGCCGCGGACACAGATACGCAGTATTTT. Protein: CASSPLWGRAADTDTQYF.

The chain employs TRBV19 and TRBJ2-7; maybe TRBD1 (6 bases). This CDR3 has 14 residues. From germline, CDR1 is LNHDA and CDR2 SQIVND (reference sequence). V was clipped by 3 bases and J by 3 bases, with 12 bases between them. In nucleotides, the CDR3 is TGTGCCAGTAGTATGGGACACCCCAACTACGAGCAGTACTTC. Its translation: CASSMGHPNYEQYF.

This chain joins TRBV15 and TRBJ2-7; D remains ambiguous. V lost 5 bases and J lost 4, with 9 bases in between. Germline assignment: CDR1 LNHNV and CDR2 YYDKDF (reference sequence). This CDR3 contains 12 residues. DNA for the CDR3: TGTGCCACCAGCGCTACGGCATACGAGCAGTACTTC. Protein: CATSATAYEQYF.

V usage is TRBV4-1 and J usage is TRBJ1-5; possible D gene TRBD1, 5 bases. This CDR3 spans 15 amino acids. The V gene's germline CDR1 is MGHRA and CDR2 YSYEKL. V lost 3 bases and J 2 bases, leaving 11 bases between the germline ends. The CDR3 bases are TGCGCCAGCAGCCAGCTTCAGGGAGGCAATCAGCCCCAGCATTTT. This sequence encodes CASSQLQGGNQPQHF.

The chain has TRBV10-1 and TRBJ2-7; D not certain. Per the germline V gene, CDR1 is WNHNN and CDR2 is SYGVQD (reference sequence). The CDR3 length is 14 residues. The V end was cut by 4 bases, the J end by 3 bases, with 13 bases between. CDR3 residues: CASSGPLSHYEQYF. The CDR3 DNA sequence: TGCGCCAGCAGTGGTCCCCTCTCCCACTACGAGCAGTACTTC.

The chain is built from TRBV5-3 and TRBJ2-1, with TRBD2 matching 12 bases. TRBV5-3 is known as an ORF, though its function is uncertain. The CDR3 has 17 amino acids. The ends lost 0 bases at V and 0 bases at J; junction bases unmatched: 1. CDR3 DNA: TGTGCCAGAAGCTTGGGACTAGCGGGGGTCTCCTACAATGAGCAGTTCTTC. Amino acids: CARSLGLAGVSYNEQFF.

This chain uses TRBV7-9 with TRBJ2-1; 10 nucleotides agree with TRBD1. CDR1 is SEHNR, CDR2 FQNEAQ, per germline (reference sequence). The CDR3 is 13 amino acids. V trimming: 5 bases; J trimming: 8 bases; junction bases outside the gene matches: 3. CDR3 nucleotides: TGTGCCAGCAGCCAGACAGGGGGCTATGAGCAGTTCTTC. Protein: CASSQTGGYEQFF. The whole variable domain, filled in from reference TRBV7-9 and TRBJ2-1, reads DTGVSQNPRHKITKRGQNVTFRCDPISEHNRLYWYRQTLGQGPEFLTYFQNEAQLEKSRLLSDRFSAERPKGSFSTLEIQRTEQGDSAMYLCASSQTGGYEQFFGPGTRLTVL.

V gene TRBV13 combines with J gene TRBJ1-1; 8 positions agree with TRBD1. This CDR3 region has 16 residues. V gave up 4 bases and J gave up 1 base; unmatched junction bases: 8. Germline loops: CDR1 PRHDT, CDR2 FYEKMQ (reference sequence). This CDR3 reads CASSSPTGQGNTEAFF. CDR3 DNA: TGTGCCAGCAGCTCCCCCACCGGACAGGGGAACACTGAAGCTTTCTTT.

The chain carries TRBV11-2 and TRBJ2-1; no definite D call. The CDR3 extends over 14 amino acids. Germline-derived CDR1 and CDR2 are SGHAT and FQNNGV. Trimming removed 5 bases from V and 0 bases from J, with 8 bases in between. The CDR3 is CASSVGFSYNEQFF. CDR3 in DNA: TGTGCCAGCAGCGTCGGGTTCTCCTACAATGAGCAGTTCTTC.

This clone occurred once. The chain combines TRBV5-6 with TRBJ1-1, with 10 nucleotides matching TRBD1. Trimming took 3 bases from V and 4 from J; bases not matched to a gene: 3. This CDR3 contains 14 residues. CDR1 is SGHDT and CDR2 is YYEEEE in the germline V gene. The CDR3 sequence: CASSSGTGVTEAFF. CDR3 nucleotide sequence: TGTGCCAGCAGCTCCGGGACAGGGGTCACTGAAGCTTTCTTT.

The chain links TRBV4-2 to TRBJ1-1; D is uncertain. CDR1 and CDR2 (germline): LGHNA, YNFKEQ. With 1 base removed from V and 4 bases from J, the gap between germline ends came to 7 bases. The CDR3 totals 13 residues. The CDR3 bases are TGTGCCAGCAGCCAAGCCTGGGTCACTGAAGCTTTCTTT. Its translation: CASSQAWVTEAFF.

The chain recombines TRBV7-2 with TRBJ2-1, with D uncertain. There are 13 residues in the CDR3. V was trimmed by 0 bases and J by 9 bases, leaving 9 bases between them. Germline assignment: CDR1 SGHTA and CDR2 FQGNSA. The CDR3 bases are TGTGCCAGCAGCTTAGCGCTTAGGAGTGAGCAGTTCTTC. It specifies CASSLALRSEQFF.

The CDR3 nucleotides read TGTGCCAGCAGTTTGGGTAGGAATCAGCCCCAGCATTTT. Residues: CASSLGRNQPQHF. V is TRBV27 and J is TRBJ1-5; D gene unclear. V lost 3 bases to trimming and J lost 4 bases, with 7 bases between them. The germline gives CDR1 MNHEY, CDR2 SMNVEV (reference sequence). The CDR3 consists of 13 residues.

V and J are TRBV5-1 and TRBJ1-1, with D tentatively TRBD1 (5 bases). This CDR3 has 14 residues. Germline lookup yields CDR1 SGHRS and CDR2 YFSETQ. The germline V and J ends were trimmed by 4 bases and 1 base, with 11 bases remaining between them. CDR3 region: CASSATAPNTEAFF. The CDR3 DNA sequence: TGCGCCAGCAGCGCGACAGCCCCGAACACTGAAGCTTTCTTT. Combining the CDR3 with reference TRBV5-1 and TRBJ1-1 gives the whole variable domain KAGVTQTPRYLIKTRGQQVTLSCSPISGHRSVSWYQQTPGQGLQFLFEYFSETQRNKGNFPGRFSGRQFSNSRSEMNVSTLELGDSALYLCASSATAPNTEAFFGQGTRLTVV.

This clone was recorded a few times. The chain recombines TRBV4-1 with TRBJ1-1; the D gene is possibly TRBD1 (6 bases). This CDR3 has 15 amino acids. CDR1 and CDR2 (germline): MGHRA, YSYEKL. V was cut by 4 bases and J by 7 bases, with 19 bases left in between. This chain's CDR3 is CASSPVGGTRLEAFF. The CDR3 region has the DNA TGCGCCAGCAGCCCAGTGGGCGGGACACGGCTTGAAGCTTTCTTT.

The chain has TRBV10-3 and TRBJ1-5; tentative D call: TRBD1 (6 bases). V was trimmed by 6 bases and J by 0 bases, leaving 9 bases between them. Per germline, CDR1 ENHRY and CDR2 SYGVKD. CDR3 length equals 14 residues. This CDR3 is CAIRDSDSNQPQHF. The CDR3 DNA reads as TGTGCCATCAGGGACAGTGATAGCAATCAGCCCCAGCATTTT.

The rearrangement uses TRBV19 and TRBJ2-2; D gene unclear. Trimming shortened V by 9 bases and J by 3 bases, and 17 bases separated the two germline ends. This CDR3 region has 15 residues. Looked up from germline, CDR1 is LNHDA and CDR2 is SQIVND (reference sequence). CDR3 DNA: TGTGCCAGCTCTGGGTGGGAAGAGCACACCGGGGAGCTGTTTTTT. The encoded protein is CASSGWEEHTGELFF.